The 19 T cell receptor beta chains given below trace back to one sample, sequenced in a study of metastatic and nonmetastatic thyroid tumors. TCRdb called clones again from the PCR reads with MiXCR. The sample shows about 13,000 clones, about 34% of them seen only once. All patients were untreated before thyroid surgery. Sequenced input: tumor tissue. Source of these receptors: a male donor with papillary thyroid cancer or a benign thyroid nodule (not recorded which). Some clones in this sample may be carry-over from other donors' samples.

This clone turned up a few times. The chain joins TRBV5-5 to TRBJ1-3, with no clear D. The CDR3 runs 14 residues. The V gene's germline CDR1 is SGHKS and CDR2 YYEKEE (reference sequence). With 4 bases removed from V and 2 bases from J, the gap between germline ends came to 10 bases. CDR3 bases: TGTGCCAGCAGCCCGGCCGGGACTGGAAACACCATATATTTT. Translation gives CASSPAGTGNTIYF.

In its sample, this clone ranks as medium-sized (0.01 to 0.1%). The chain has TRBV11-1 and TRBJ1-1; perhaps TRBD1 as D (6 bases). CDR3 length equals 13 residues. Germline V CDR1 and CDR2: SGHAT, FQDESV (reference sequence). V shed 5 bases and J shed 6 bases, with 13 bases lying between them. The CDR3 DNA follows: TGTGCCAGCAGCCGAAACAGGGTCGCTGAAGCTTTCTTT. Its protein product is CASSRNRVAEAFF.

In its sample, this clone was seen once. This chain joins TRBV9 and TRBJ1-2; TRBD1 matches 7 bases. There are 15 residues in the CDR3. V gave up 3 bases and J gave up 4 bases; unmatched junction bases: 9. Germline CDR1 and CDR2: SGDLS and YYNGEE. The CDR3 DNA follows: TGTGCCAGCAGCGCACCCAGGGGGGCTGGCTATGGCTACACCTTC. This gives the protein CASSAPRGAGYGYTF.

By sample share, this clone is medium-sized. The chain carries TRBV11-2 and TRBJ2-3; unclear D gene. This CDR3 has 15 amino acids. V lost 1 base and J lost 1, with 9 bases in between. CDR1 SGHAT and CDR2 FQNNGV come from the germline V gene. The CDR3, as DNA: TGTGCCAGCAGCTTAGTTTATCTTCGCACAGATACGCAGTATTTT. Translated: CASSLVYLRTDTQYF.

The chain links TRBV20-1 to TRBJ2-7, with 10 positions matching TRBD2. The CDR3 length is 14 residues. Germline V gene data show CDR1 as DFQATT and CDR2 as SNEGSKA (reference sequence). The V segment lost 3 bases and the J segment 7 bases; nucleotides outside the gene matches: 9. This CDR3 is CSASQPSGSGEQYF. Written as DNA, the CDR3 is TGCAGTGCTAGTCAGCCTAGCGGGAGTGGTGAGCAGTACTTC.

The chain couples TRBV20-1 to TRBJ1-2; D is ambiguous. V was trimmed by 5 bases and J by 4 bases, leaving 20 bases between them. In germline, CDR1 is DFQATT, CDR2 SNEGSKA (reference sequence). This CDR3 comprises 15 residues. The CDR3 coding sequence is TGCAGTGCTCCAGACCAAGGCAGGATAAGCTATGGCTACACCTTC. Amino acids: CSAPDQGRISYGYTF.

The chain carries TRBV9 and TRBJ1-1; weak D call: TRBD1 (6 bases). Trimming took 2 bases from V and 5 from J, leaving 22 bases between them. The CDR3 is 17 residues long. The germline CDR1 and CDR2 sequences are SGDLS and YYNGEE. CDR3: CASSVHRQSGEGTEAFF. CDR3 coding DNA: TGTGCCAGCAGCGTCCATCGACAGTCAGGGGAGGGAACTGAAGCTTTCTTT.

The CDR3 reads CASSEGTQYF. The DNA of the CDR3 is TGTGCCAGCAGTGAAGGGACCCAGTACTTC. The chain carries TRBV2 and TRBJ2-5; D call uncertain. V was pared by 1 base and J by 7 bases, with 1 base between. The CDR3 is 10 amino acids. Germline CDR1 is SNHLY and CDR2 is FYNNEI.

This clone was seen a handful of times. This chain joins TRBV2 and TRBJ1-1, with D unclear. V gave up 6 bases and J gave up 4 bases, with 12 bases separating them. Germline V gives CDR1 SNHLY, CDR2 FYNNEI. The CDR3 spans 13 residues. The CDR3 DNA sequence: TGTGCCAGCAGGGAGACCCCGAGCACTGAAGCTTTCTTT. Translation gives CASRETPSTEAFF.

This chain links TRBV6-1 with TRBJ2-3, with D unresolved. V lost 2 bases to trimming and J lost 4 bases, with 7 bases between them. Germline-derived CDR1 and CDR2 are MNHNS and SASEGT. This CDR3 contains 13 residues. The CDR3 region is CASSEITADTQYF. CDR3 bases: TGTGCCAGCAGTGAAATAACCGCAGATACGCAGTATTTT.

CDR3 residues: CASKTGTYNSPLHF. The CDR3 DNA is TGTGCCAGCAAGACAGGAACCTATAATTCACCCCTCCACTTT. This chain joins TRBV6-1 and TRBJ1-6, with D possibly matching TRBD1 (6 bases). Trimming stripped 7 bases from V and 2 bases from J, with 9 bases between. The CDR3 runs to 14 residues. Germline V gene data show CDR1 as MNHNS and CDR2 as SASEGT.

The chain employs TRBV5-1 and TRBJ2-7; 7 bases are shared with TRBD1. Trimming took 5 bases from V and 5 from J; bases not matched to a gene: 7. Germline CDR1 is SGHRS and CDR2 is YFSETQ. The CDR3 is 13 residues long. CDR3 sequence reads: CASRTTGDDEQYF. The CDR3 nucleotides are TGCGCCAGCAGAACTACAGGGGACGACGAGCAGTACTTC.

This clone is medium-sized within its sample. V and J are TRBV12-3 or TRBV12-4 and TRBJ1-1, with TRBD1 identical over 7 bases. The CDR3 is 16 residues long. With V trimmed by 5 bases and J by 0 bases, 9 bases remained unmatched. The CDR3 bases are TGTGCCAGCAGTAAAGGGGACAGCTCTGTGAACACTGAAGCTTTCTTT. It yields the protein CASSKGDSSVNTEAFF.

This clone is labeled medium-sized. The rearrangement joins TRBV6-2 or TRBV6-3 to TRBJ2-7; 12 positions match TRBD2. This CDR3 comprises 14 residues. Germline V CDR1 and CDR2: MNHEY, SVGEGT. With 8 bases clipped from V and 6 bases from J, the junction kept 8 bases outside the gene matches. The CDR3 here is CASRSSGRAGEQYF. The CDR3 DNA follows: TGTGCCAGCCGTTCTAGCGGGAGGGCCGGCGAGCAGTACTTC.

The chain is built from TRBV19 and TRBJ2-7; 7 bases map to TRBD2. V dropped 2 bases and J dropped 4; count of bases not matched to a gene: 8. Looked up from germline, CDR1 is LNHDA and CDR2 is SQIVND (reference sequence). The CDR3 has 15 residues. CDR3 loop: CASSIRGGREYEQYF. The CDR3 DNA sequence: TGTGCCAGTAGTATACGCGGAGGGAGGGAATACGAGCAGTACTTC.

This clone has a handful of counts. The V gene is TRBV6-1, the J gene TRBJ1-2; 9 nucleotides agree with TRBD1. V shed 4 bases, J shed 4 bases, and the junction held 7 bases outside the gene matches. CDR1 is MNHNS, CDR2 SASEGT, per germline. CDR3 size: 15 residues. The CDR3 protein is CASSVNRGQGYGYTF. CDR3 coding DNA: TGTGCCAGCAGTGTTAACAGGGGGCAGGGCTATGGCTACACCTTC.

This clone was observed a few times. The chain carries TRBV19 and TRBJ1-2, with TRBD1 matching 8 bases. V lost 3 bases, J lost 3 bases, and 9 bases stayed unmatched. Germline loops: CDR1 LNHDA, CDR2 SQIVND (reference sequence). This CDR3 is built from 16 residues. This CDR3 reads CASSIPRWGQDYGYTF. The CDR3, as DNA: TGTGCCAGTAGTATCCCGCGGTGGGGACAGGACTATGGCTACACCTTC.

CDR3 protein: CATNQGARYGYTF. Written as DNA, the CDR3 is TGTGCCACCAACCAGGGGGCCAGGTATGGCTACACCTTC. V and J are TRBV6-1 and TRBJ1-2, with 8 bases matching TRBD1. The trim removed 10 bases at V and 5 bases at J, leaving 9 bases unmatched. This CDR3 has 13 amino acids. Germline CDR1 and CDR2: MNHNS and SASEGT.

This chain connects TRBV12-3 or TRBV12-4 to TRBJ1-2, with 9 bases that match TRBD1. This CDR3 is built from 12 residues. Germline trimming cut 8 bases from V and 7 bases from J; bases unmatched to any gene: 5. CDR3 in DNA: TGTGCCAGCGGGGGACAGGGTTTTGGCTACACCTTC. Amino acid sequence: CASGGQGFGYTF.